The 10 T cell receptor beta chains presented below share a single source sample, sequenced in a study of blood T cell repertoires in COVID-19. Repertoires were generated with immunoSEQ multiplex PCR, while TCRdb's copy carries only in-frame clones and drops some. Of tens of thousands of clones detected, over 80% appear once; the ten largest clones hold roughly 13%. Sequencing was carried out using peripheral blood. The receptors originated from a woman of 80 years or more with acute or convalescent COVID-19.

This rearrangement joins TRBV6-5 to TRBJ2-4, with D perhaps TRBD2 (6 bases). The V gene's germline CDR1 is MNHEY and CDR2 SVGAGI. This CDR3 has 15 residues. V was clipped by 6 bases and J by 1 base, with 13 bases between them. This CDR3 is CASRGPGGAKNIQYF. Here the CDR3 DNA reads TGTGCCAGCAGGGGGCCCGGGGGTGCCAAAAACATTCAGTACTTC.

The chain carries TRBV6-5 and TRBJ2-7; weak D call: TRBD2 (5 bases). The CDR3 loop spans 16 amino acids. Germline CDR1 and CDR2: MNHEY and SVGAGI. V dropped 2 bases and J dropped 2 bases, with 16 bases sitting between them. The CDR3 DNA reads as TGTGCCAGCAGTTACGGTCGACAAGCGGAAGCCTACGAGCAGTACTTC. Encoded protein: CASSYGRQAEAYEQYF.

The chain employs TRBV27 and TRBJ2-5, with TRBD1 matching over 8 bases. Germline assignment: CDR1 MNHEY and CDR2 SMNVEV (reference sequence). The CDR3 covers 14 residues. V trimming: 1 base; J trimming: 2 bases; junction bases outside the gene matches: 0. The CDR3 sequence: CASSLWDRQETQYF. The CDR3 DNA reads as TGTGCCAGCAGTTTATGGGACAGGCAAGAGACCCAGTACTTC.

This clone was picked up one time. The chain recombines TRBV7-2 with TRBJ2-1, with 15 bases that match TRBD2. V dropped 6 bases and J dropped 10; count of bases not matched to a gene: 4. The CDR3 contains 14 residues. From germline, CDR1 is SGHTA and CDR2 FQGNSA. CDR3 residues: CASSGGLAGGEQFF. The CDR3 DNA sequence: TGTGCCAGCAGTGGGGGACTAGCGGGGGGAGAGCAGTTCTTC.

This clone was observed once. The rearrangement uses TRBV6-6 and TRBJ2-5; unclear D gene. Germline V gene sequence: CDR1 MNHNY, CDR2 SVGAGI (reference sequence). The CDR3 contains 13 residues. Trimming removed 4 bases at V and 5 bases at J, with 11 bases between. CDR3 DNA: TGTGCCAGCAGTTCTGATAGCCTGGAGACCCAGTACTTC. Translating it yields CASSSDSLETQYF.

CDR3 amino acids: CASSYARLEAFF. CDR3 DNA: TGTGCCAGCAGTTACGCCAGGCTGGAAGCTTTCTTT. The chain carries TRBV6-2 or TRBV6-3 and TRBJ1-1; the D is unclear. The CDR3 has 12 amino acids. Looked up from germline, CDR1 is MNHEY and CDR2 is SVGEGT. V was trimmed by 2 bases and J by 8 bases, leaving 9 bases between them.

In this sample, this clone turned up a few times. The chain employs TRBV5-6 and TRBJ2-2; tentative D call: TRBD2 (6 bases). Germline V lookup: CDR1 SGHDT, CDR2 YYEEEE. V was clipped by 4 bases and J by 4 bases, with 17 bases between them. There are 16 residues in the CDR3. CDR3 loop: CASSPGTPKLTGELFF. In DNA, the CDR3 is TGTGCCAGCAGCCCCGGGACTCCAAAACTCACCGGGGAGCTGTTTTTT. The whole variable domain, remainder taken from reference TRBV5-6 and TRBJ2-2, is DAGVTQSPTHLIKTRGQQVTLRCSPKSGHDTVSWYQQALGQGPQFIFQYYEEEERQRGNFPDRFSGHQFPNYSSELNVNALLLGDSALYLCASSPGTPKLTGELFFGEGSRLTVL.

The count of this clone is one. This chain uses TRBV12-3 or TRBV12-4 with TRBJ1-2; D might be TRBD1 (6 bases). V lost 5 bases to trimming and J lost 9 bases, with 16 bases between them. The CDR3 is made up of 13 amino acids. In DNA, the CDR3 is TGTGCCAGCAGTCCGGACAGCGAGTATCGCTACACCTTC. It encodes CASSPDSEYRYTF.

The CDR3 region has the DNA TGTGCCAGCACCCTGGGGGGGCCGGGCTATGGCTACACCTTC. Protein: CASTLGGPGYGYTF. J is TRBJ1-2 and V is TRBV5-8; weak D call: TRBD1 (6 bases). This CDR3 has 14 amino acids. Trimming took 6 bases from V and 4 from J, leaving 16 bases between them. Looked up from germline, CDR1 is SGHTS and CDR2 is YDEGEE.

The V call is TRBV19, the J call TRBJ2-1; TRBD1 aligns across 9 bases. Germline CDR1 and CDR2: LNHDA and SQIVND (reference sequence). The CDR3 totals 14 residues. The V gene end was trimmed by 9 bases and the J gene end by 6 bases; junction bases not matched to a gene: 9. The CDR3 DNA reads TGTGCCAGCGGATACAGGGGGCCACGCAATGAGCAGTTCTTC. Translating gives CASGYRGPRNEQFF. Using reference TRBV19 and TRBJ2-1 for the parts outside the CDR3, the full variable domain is DGGITQSPKYLFRKEGQNVTLSCEQNLNHDAMYWYRQDPGQGLRLIYYSQIVNDFQKGDIAEGYSVSREKKESFPLTVTSAQKNPTAFYLCASGYRGPRNEQFFGPGTRLTVL.